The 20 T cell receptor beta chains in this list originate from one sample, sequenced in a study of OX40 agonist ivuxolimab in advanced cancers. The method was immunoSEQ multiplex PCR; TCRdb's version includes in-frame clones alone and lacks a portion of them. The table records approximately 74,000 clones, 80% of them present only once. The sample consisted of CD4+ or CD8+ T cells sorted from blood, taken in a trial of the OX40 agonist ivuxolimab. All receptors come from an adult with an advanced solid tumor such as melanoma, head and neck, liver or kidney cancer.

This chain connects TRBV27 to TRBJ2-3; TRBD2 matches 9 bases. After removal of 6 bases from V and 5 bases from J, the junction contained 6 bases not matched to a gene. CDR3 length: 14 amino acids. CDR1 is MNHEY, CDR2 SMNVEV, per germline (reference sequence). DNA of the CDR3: TGTGCCAGCAGCCGTAGCGGGGGCAGAGATACGCAGTATTTT. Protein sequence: CASSRSGGRDTQYF.

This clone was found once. This CDR3 is CASSHNAGENEKLFF. Here the CDR3 DNA reads TGTGCCAGCAGCCACAATGCAGGGGAAAATGAAAAACTGTTTTTT. The chain couples TRBV4-2 to TRBJ1-4, with a tentative D call TRBD1 (6 bases). This CDR3 is built from 15 residues. Between the trimmed V and J ends, which lost 3 bases and 5 bases, there was a span of 13 bases. Per germline, CDR1 LGHNA and CDR2 YNFKEQ.

CDR3 coding DNA: TGTGCCACCAATTTTCAACCCGGGACAGGGTCCGAGCAGTACTTC. Protein sequence: CATNFQPGTGSEQYF. The V gene is TRBV28, the J gene TRBJ2-7; 9 bases align to TRBD1. Germline lookup yields CDR1 MDHEN and CDR2 SYDVKM. CDR3 size: 15 residues. V dropped 10 bases and J dropped 6; count of bases not matched to a gene: 16.

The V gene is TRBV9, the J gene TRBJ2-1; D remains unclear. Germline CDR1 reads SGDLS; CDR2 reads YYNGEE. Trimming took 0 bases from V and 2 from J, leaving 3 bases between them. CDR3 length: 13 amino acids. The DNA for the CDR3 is TGTGCCAGCAGCGTAGAGCCCTACAATGAGCAGTTCTTC. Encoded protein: CASSVEPYNEQFF. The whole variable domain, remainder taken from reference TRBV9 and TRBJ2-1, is DSGVTQTPKHLITATGQRVTLRCSPRSGDLSVYWYQQSLDQGLQFLIQYYNGEERAKGNILERFSAQQFPDLHSELNLSSLELGDSALYFCASSVEPYNEQFFGPGTRLTVL.

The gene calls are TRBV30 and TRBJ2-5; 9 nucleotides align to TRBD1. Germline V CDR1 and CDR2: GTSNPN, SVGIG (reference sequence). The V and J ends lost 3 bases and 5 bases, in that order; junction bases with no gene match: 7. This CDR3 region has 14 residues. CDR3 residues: CAWSAGQGDETQYF. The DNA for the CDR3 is TGTGCCTGGAGCGCGGGACAGGGTGACGAGACCCAGTACTTC.

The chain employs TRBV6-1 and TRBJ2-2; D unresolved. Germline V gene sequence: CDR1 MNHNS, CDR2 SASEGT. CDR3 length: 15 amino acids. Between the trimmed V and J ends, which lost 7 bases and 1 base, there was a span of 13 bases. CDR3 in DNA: TGTGCCAGCAACCTAGGACCGAGGAACACCGGGGAGCTGTTTTTT. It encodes CASNLGPRNTGELFF.

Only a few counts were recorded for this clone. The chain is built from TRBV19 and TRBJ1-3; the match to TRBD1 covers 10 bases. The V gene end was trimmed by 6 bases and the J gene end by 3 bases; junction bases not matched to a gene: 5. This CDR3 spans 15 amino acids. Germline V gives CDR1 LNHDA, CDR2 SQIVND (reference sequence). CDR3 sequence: CASSGQGEDGNTIYF. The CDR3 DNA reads TGTGCCAGTAGCGGACAGGGGGAAGATGGAAACACCATATATTTT. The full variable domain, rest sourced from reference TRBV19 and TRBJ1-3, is DGGITQSPKYLFRKEGQNVTLSCEQNLNHDAMYWYRQDPGQGLRLIYYSQIVNDFQKGDIAEGYSVSREKKESFPLTVTSAQKNPTAFYLCASSGQGEDGNTIYFGEGSWLTVV.

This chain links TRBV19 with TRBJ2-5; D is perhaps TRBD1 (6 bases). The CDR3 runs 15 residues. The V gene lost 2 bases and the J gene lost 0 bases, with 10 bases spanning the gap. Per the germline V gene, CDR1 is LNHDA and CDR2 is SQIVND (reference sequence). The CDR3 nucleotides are TGTGCCAGTAGTATAACGAGGACAGACCAAGAGACCCAGTACTTC. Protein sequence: CASSITRTDQETQYF.

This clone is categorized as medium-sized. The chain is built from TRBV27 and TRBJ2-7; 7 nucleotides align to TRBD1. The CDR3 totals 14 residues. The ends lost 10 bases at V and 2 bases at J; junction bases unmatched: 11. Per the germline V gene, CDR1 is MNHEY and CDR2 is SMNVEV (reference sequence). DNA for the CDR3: TGTGCCACCAGACAGGGAAAGGGACCCTACGAGCAGTACTTC. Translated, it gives CATRQGKGPYEQYF.

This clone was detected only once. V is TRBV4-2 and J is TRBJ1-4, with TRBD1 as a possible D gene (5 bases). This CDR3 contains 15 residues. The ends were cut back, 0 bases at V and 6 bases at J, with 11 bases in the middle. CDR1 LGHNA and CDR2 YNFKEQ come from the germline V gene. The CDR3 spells CASSQEEGHDEKLFF. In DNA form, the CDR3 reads TGTGCCAGCAGCCAAGAGGAGGGGCACGATGAAAAACTGTTTTTT.

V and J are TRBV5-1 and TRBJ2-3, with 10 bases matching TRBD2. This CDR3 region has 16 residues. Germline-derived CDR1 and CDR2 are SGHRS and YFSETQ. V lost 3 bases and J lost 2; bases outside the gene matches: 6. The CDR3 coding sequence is TGCGCCAGCAGCTCGACTAGCGGGCCTTACACAGATACGCAGTATTTT. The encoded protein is CASSSTSGPYTDTQYF.

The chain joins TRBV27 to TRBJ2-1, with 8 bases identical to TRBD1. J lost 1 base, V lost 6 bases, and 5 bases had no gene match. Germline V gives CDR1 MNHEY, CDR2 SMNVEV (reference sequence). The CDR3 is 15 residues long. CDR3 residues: CASRPDRGSYNEQFF. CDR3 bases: TGTGCCAGCAGGCCCGACAGGGGATCCTACAATGAGCAGTTCTTC.

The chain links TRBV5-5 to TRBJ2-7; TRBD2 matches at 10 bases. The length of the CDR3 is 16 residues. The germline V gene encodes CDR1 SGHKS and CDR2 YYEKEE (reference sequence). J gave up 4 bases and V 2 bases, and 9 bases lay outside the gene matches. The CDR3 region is CASSFIVASGGYEQYF. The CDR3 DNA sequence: TGTGCCAGCAGCTTCATCGTGGCTAGCGGGGGTTACGAGCAGTACTTC.

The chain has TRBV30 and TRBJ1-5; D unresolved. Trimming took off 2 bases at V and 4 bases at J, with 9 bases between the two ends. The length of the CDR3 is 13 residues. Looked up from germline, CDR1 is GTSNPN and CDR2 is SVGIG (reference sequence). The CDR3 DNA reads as TGTGCCTGGAGTAGAATGTCGAATCAGCCCCAGCATTTT. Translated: CAWSRMSNQPQHF.

The DNA for the CDR3 is TGTGCCAGCAGCCCGGGACCGAGGGCAGGCAAAAACATTCAGTACTTC. It codes for CASSPGPRAGKNIQYF. This chain joins TRBV28 and TRBJ2-4, with D perhaps matching TRBD1 or TRBD2 (5 bases each). This CDR3 contains 16 residues. The germline V and J ends were trimmed by 6 bases and 3 bases, with 18 bases remaining between them. Germline assignment: CDR1 MDHEN and CDR2 SYDVKM.

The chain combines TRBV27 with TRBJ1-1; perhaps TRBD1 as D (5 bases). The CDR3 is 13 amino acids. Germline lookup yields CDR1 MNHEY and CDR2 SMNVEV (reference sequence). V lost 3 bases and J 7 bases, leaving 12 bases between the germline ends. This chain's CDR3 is CASSLKTGLEAFF. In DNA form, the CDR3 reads TGTGCCAGCAGTTTGAAAACAGGCCTTGAAGCTTTCTTT.

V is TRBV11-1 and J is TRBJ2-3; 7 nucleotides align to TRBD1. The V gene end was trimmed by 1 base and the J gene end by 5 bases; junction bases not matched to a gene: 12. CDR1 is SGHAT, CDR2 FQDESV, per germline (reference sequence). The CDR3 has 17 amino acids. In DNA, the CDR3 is TGTGCCAGCAGCTTAGGGGGAAAAGGGGGCTACAGAGATACGCAGTATTTT. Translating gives CASSLGGKGGYRDTQYF.

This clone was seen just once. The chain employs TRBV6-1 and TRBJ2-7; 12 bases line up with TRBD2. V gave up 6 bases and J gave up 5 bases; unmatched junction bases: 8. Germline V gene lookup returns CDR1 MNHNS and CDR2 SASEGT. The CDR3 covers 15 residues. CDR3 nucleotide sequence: TGTGCCAGCAGAGCAAGGACTAGCGGGACCCACGAGCAGTACTTC. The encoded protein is CASRARTSGTHEQYF.

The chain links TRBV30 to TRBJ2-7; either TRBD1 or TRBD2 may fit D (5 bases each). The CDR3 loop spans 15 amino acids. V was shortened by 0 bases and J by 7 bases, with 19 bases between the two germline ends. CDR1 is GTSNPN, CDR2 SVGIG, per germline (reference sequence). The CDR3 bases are TGTGCCTGGAGTGTACCCCTGACTTCCAGGGAGGAGCAGTACTTC. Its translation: CAWSVPLTSREEQYF.

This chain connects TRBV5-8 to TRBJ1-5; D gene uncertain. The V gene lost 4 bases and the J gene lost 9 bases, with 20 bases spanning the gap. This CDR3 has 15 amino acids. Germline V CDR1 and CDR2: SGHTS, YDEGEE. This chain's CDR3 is CASSPASTALVPQHF. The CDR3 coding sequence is TGTGCCAGCAGCCCGGCTTCCACCGCCCTGGTGCCCCAGCATTTT. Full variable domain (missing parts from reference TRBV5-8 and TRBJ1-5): EAGVTQSPTHLIKTRGQQATLRCSPISGHTSVYWYQQALGLGLQFLLWYDEGEERNRGNFPPRFSGRQFPNYSSELNVNALELEDSALYLCASSPASTALVPQHFGDGTRLSIL.